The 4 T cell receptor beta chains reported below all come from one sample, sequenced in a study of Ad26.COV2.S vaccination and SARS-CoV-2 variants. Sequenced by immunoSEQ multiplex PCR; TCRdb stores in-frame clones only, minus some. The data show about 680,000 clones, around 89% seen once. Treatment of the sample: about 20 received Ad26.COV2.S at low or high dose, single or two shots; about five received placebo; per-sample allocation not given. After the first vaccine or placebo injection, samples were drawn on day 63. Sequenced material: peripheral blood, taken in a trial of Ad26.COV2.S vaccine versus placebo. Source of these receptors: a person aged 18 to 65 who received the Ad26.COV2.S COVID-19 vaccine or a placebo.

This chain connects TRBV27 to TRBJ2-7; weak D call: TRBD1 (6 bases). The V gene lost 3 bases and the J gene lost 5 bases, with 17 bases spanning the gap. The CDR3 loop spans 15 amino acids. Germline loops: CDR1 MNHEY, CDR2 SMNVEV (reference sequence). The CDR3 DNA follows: TGTGCCAGCAGTTTCTGGGGGCGCGATGGCGACGAGCAGTACTTC. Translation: CASSFWGRDGDEQYF.

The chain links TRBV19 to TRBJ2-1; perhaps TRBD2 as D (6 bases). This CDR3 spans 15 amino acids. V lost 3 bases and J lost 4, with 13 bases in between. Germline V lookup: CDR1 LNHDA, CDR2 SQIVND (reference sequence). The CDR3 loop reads CASSIGLARYNEQFF. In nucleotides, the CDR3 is TGTGCCAGTAGTATTGGTCTAGCGCGTTACAATGAGCAGTTCTTC.

The chain's CDR3 is CAWSEDRHKWQYF. CDR3 bases: TGTGCCTGGAGTGAGGACCGGCACAAGTGGCAGTACTTC. The chain uses TRBV30 and TRBJ2-7; D remains unclear. V lost 1 base to trimming and J lost 9 bases, with 16 bases between them. This CDR3 spans 13 amino acids. Germline V CDR1 and CDR2: GTSNPN, SVGIG (reference sequence).

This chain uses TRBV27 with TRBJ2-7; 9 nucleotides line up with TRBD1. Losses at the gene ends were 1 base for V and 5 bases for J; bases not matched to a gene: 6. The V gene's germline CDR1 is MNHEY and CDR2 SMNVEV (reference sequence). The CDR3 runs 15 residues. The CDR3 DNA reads TGTGCCAGCAGTTTATTGGGGACAGGGTTCCACGAGCAGTACTTC. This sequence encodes CASSLLGTGFHEQYF.